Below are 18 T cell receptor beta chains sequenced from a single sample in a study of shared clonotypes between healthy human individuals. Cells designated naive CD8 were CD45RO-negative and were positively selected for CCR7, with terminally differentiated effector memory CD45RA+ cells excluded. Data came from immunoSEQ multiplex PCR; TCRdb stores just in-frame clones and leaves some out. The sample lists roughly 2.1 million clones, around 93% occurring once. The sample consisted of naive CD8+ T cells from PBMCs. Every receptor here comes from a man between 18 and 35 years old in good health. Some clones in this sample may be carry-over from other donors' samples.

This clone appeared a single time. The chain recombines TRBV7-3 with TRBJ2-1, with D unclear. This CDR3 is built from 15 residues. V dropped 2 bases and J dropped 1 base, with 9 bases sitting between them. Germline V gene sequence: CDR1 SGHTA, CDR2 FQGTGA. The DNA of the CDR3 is TGTGCCAGCAGCTTAGAGTACGGTTCCTACAATGAGCAGTTCTTC. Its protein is CASSLEYGSYNEQFF. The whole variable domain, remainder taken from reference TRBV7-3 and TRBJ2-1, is GAGVSQTPSNKVTEKGKYVELRCDPISGHTALYWYRQSLGQGPEFLIYFQGTGAADDSGLPNDRFFAVRPEGSVSTLKIQRTERGDSAVYLCASSLEYGSYNEQFFGPGTRLTVL.

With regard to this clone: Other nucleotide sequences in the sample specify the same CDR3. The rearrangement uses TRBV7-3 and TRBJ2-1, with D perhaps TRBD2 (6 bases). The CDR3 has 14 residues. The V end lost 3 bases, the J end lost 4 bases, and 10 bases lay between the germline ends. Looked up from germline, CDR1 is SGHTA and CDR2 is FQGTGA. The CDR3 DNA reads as TGTGCCAGCAGCTTGGGGGGTTCTTACAATGAGCAGTTCTTC. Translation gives CASSLGGSYNEQFF.

CDR3 residues: CAWSVLLAGNNEQFF. The CDR3 nucleotides read TGTGCCTGGAGTGTACTCCTAGCGGGAAACAATGAGCAGTTCTTC. V usage is TRBV30 and J usage is TRBJ2-1; 9 bases are a match to TRBD2. In germline, CDR1 is GTSNPN, CDR2 SVGIG (reference sequence). J was trimmed by 5 bases and V by 0 bases; bases with no gene match: 5. The CDR3 spans 15 residues.

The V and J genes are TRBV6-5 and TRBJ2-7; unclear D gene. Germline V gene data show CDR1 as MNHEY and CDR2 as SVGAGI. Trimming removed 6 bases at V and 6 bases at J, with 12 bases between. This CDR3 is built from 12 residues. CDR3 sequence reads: CASSPNFSEQYF. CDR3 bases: TGTGCCAGCAGCCCGAATTTCTCCGAGCAGTACTTC.

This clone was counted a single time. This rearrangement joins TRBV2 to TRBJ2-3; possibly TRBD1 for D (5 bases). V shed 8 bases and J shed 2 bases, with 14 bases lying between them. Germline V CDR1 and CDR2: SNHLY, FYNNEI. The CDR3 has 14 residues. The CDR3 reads CASGQGVNTDTQYF. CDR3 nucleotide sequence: TGTGCCAGCGGGCAGGGCGTAAACACAGATACGCAGTATTTT.

The CDR3 coding sequence is TGTGCCAGCAGCTTAGAGATCAGGGGGCAAAACTATGGCTACACCTTC. This sequence encodes CASSLEIRGQNYGYTF. The V and J genes are TRBV7-6 and TRBJ1-2, with TRBD1 matching over 8 bases. In germline, CDR1 is SGHVS, CDR2 FNYEAQ. The trim removed 1 base at V and 2 bases at J, leaving 6 bases unmatched. The CDR3 totals 16 residues. Filled out from reference TRBV7-6 and TRBJ1-2, the complete variable domain reads GAGVSQSPRYKVTKRGQDVALRCDPISGHVSLYWYRQALGQGPEFLTYFNYEAQQDKSGLPNDRFSAERPEGSISTLTIQRTEQRDSAMYRCASSLEIRGQNYGYTFGSGTRLTVV.

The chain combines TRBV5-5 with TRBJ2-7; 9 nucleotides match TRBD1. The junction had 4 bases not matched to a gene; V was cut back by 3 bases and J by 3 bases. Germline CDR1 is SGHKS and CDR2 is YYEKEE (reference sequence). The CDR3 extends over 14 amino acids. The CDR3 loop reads CASSWGQGFYEQYF. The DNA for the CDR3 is TGTGCCAGCAGCTGGGGACAGGGATTCTACGAGCAGTACTTC. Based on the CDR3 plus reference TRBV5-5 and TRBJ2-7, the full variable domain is DAGVTQSPTHLIKTRGQQVTLRCSPISGHKSVSWYQQVLGQGPQFIFQYYEKEERGRGNFPDRFSARQFPNYSSELNVNALLLGDSALYLCASSWGQGFYEQYFGPGTRLTVT.

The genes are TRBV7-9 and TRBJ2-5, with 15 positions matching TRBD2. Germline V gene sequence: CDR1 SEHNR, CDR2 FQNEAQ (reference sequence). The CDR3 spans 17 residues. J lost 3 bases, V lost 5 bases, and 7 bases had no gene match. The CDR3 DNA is TGTGCCAGCAGCCCCCAACGGACTAGCGGGGGGGAAGAGACCCAGTACTTC. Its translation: CASSPQRTSGGEETQYF.

The DNA of the CDR3 is TGTGCCAGCAGCGTAGGAACGGGAGACGGGGAGCTGTTTTTT. Protein product: CASSVGTGDGELFF. The chain combines TRBV7-9 with TRBJ2-2; D possibly corresponds to TRBD2 (6 bases). Trimming pared 5 bases from V and 7 bases from J, leaving 14 bases between. This CDR3 spans 14 amino acids. The germline CDR1 and CDR2 sequences are SEHNR and FQNEAQ (reference sequence). The full variable domain, completed using reference TRBV7-9 and TRBJ2-2, is DTGVSQNPRHKITKRGQNVTFRCDPISEHNRLYWYRQTLGQGPEFLTYFQNEAQLEKSRLLSDRFSAERPKGSFSTLEIQRTEQGDSAMYLCASSVGTGDGELFFGEGSRLTVL.

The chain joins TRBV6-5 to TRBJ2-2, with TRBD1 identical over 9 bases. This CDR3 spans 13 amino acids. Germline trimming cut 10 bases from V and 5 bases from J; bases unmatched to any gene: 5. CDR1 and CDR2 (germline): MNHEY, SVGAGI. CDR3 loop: CAIRTGVTGELFF. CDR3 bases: TGTGCCATCCGGACAGGGGTTACCGGGGAGCTGTTTTTT.

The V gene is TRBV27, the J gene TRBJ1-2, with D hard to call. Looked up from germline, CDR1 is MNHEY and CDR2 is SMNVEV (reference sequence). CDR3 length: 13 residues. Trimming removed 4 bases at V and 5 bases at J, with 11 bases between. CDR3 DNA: TGTGCCAGCAGTTATTCCCAAGTGTATGGCTACACCTTC. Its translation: CASSYSQVYGYTF.

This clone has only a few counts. CDR3 sequence reads: CASSMLGTEAFF. Written as DNA, the CDR3 is TGTGCCAGCAGTATGCTGGGCACTGAAGCTTTCTTT. V is TRBV27 and J is TRBJ1-1; D unresolved. V lost 5 bases and J lost 4, with 8 bases in between. CDR1 and CDR2 (germline): MNHEY, SMNVEV (reference sequence). The CDR3 loop spans 12 amino acids.

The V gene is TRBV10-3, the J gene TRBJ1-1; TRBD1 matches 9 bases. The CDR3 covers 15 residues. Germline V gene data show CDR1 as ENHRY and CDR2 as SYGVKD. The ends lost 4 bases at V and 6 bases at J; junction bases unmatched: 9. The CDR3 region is CAISGGQGEYPEAFF. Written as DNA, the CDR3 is TGTGCCATCAGTGGGGGACAGGGAGAGTATCCTGAAGCTTTCTTT.

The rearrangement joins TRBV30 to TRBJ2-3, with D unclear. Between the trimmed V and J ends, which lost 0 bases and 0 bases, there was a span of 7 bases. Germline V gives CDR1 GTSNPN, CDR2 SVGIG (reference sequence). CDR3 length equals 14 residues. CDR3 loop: CAWSVGSSTDTQYF. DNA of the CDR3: TGTGCCTGGAGTGTAGGCTCTAGCACAGATACGCAGTATTTT.

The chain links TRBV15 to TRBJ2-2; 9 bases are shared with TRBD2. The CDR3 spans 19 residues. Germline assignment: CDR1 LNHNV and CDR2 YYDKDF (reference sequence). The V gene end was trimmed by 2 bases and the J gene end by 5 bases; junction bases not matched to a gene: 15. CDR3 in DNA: TGTGCCACCAGCAGAAGAAACGATGGTAGCGGGGGAAGAACCGGGGAGCTGTTTTTT. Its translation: CATSRRNDGSGGRTGELFF.

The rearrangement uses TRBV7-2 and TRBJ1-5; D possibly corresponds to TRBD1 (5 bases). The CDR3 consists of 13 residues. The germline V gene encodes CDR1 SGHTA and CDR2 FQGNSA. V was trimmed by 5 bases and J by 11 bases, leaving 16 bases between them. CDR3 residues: CASSPGNPRAQHF. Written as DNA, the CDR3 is TGTGCCAGCAGCCCAGGGAATCCAAGGGCCCAGCATTTT.

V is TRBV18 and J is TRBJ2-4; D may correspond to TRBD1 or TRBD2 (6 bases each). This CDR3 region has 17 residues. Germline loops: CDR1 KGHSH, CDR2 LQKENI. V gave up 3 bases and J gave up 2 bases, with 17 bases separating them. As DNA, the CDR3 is TGTGCCAGCTCACCCCGACCAACAGGGAGGTCCAAAAACATTCAGTACTTC. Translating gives CASSPRPTGRSKNIQYF.

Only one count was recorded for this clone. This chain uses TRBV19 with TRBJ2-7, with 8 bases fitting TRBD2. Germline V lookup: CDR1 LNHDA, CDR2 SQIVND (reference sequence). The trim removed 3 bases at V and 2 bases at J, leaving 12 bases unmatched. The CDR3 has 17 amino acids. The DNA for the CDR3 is TGTGCCAGTAGTATGCGTAAGACTAGCGCTAATCCCTACGAGCAGTACTTC. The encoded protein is CASSMRKTSANPYEQYF. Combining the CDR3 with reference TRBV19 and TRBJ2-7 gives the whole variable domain DGGITQSPKYLFRKEGQNVTLSCEQNLNHDAMYWYRQDPGQGLRLIYYSQIVNDFQKGDIAEGYSVSREKKESFPLTVTSAQKNPTAFYLCASSMRKTSANPYEQYFGPGTRLTVT.